A single sample gave rise to the 13 T cell receptor beta chains below, sequenced in a study of Graves' ophthalmopathy and Graves' hyperthyroidism. Amplified material comprised TCR beta CDR3 regions derived from RNA transcripts. Second-round multiplex PCR came after first-round RT-PCR with HTBI primers. TCRdb fed the multiplex PCR reads into MiXCR, producing one record per CDR3 protein. Here the sample spans approximately 210,000 distinct CDR3 sequences, 25% to 30% being singletons. Sequenced sample: peripheral blood. The receptors originated from a man in his fifties with Graves' ophthalmopathy.

Many counts were recorded for this clonotype. This sequence joins TRBV20-1 and TRBJ1-1; D not resolved. The CDR3 is 11 amino acids. Germline V gives CDR1 DFQATT, CDR2 SNEGSKA (reference sequence). V gave up 1 base and J gave up 5 bases, with 5 bases separating them. The CDR3 spells CSARARTEAFF. In nucleotides, the CDR3 is TGCAGTGCTAGAGCCCGGACTGAAGCTTTCTTT.

With respect to this clonotype: It may be a read error: a sequence one base away is much more abundant. The chain has TRBV6-5 and TRBJ2-2, with D uncertain. Looked up from germline, CDR1 is MNHEY and CDR2 is SVGAGI. The CDR3 runs 13 residues. The CDR3 coding sequence is TGTGCCAGCTGTTACTCGAAAGTCGGGGAGCTGTTTTTT. Encoded protein: CASCYSKVGELFF.

This clonotype occurred many times. The chain recombines TRBV6-1 with TRBJ2-5, with TRBD2 identical over 14 bases. The germline gives CDR1 MNHNS, CDR2 SASEGT. This CDR3 contains 15 residues. V was clipped by 7 bases and J by 4 bases; unmatched bases: 5. CDR3 loop: CASTRGLAGGETQYF. In DNA form, the CDR3 reads TGTGCCAGCACTCGAGGACTAGCGGGAGGAGAGACCCAGTACTTC.

This clonotype was picked up many times. The CDR3 region is CAISVDSGSPLHF. CDR3 nucleotide sequence: TGTGCCATCAGTGTGGACAGTGGCTCACCCCTCCACTTT. The rearrangement links TRBV10-3 to TRBJ1-6; possibly TRBD1 for D (6 bases). V was cut by 4 bases and J by 10 bases, with 11 bases left in between. The germline gives CDR1 ENHRY, CDR2 SYGVKD. There are 13 residues in the CDR3.

The rearrangement links TRBV12-3 or TRBV12-4 to TRBJ2-4, with D perhaps being TRBD1 or TRBD2 (6 bases each). The ends were cut back, 2 bases at V and 1 base at J, with 18 bases in the middle. This CDR3 spans 18 amino acids. CDR3 DNA sequence: TGTGCCAGCAGTTTACTAGGGGGGCCTAGTTTGGCCAAAAACATTCAGTACTTC. Amino acids: CASSLLGGPSLAKNIQYF.

This clonotype has ten or more counts. Here the CDR3 DNA reads TGTGCCAGCAGCGACCCGGGACTAGCGGCACAAGAGACCCAGTACTTC. It encodes CASSDPGLAAQETQYF. The gene calls are TRBV11-2 and TRBJ2-5, with 11 bases identical to TRBD2. The length of the CDR3 is 16 residues. The germline gives CDR1 SGHAT, CDR2 FQNNGV. Trimming at V came to 5 bases and at J to 2 bases, leaving 7 bases not matched to a gene.

The genes are TRBV19 and TRBJ1-1; TRBD1 matches 7 bases. The CDR3 covers 15 residues. CDR1 LNHDA and CDR2 SQIVND come from the germline V gene (reference sequence). Trimming at V came to 2 bases and at J to 5 bases, leaving 8 bases not matched to a gene. CDR3 bases: TGTGCCAGTAGTATAAAGGGGGCCCAAGGGACTGAAGCTTTCTTT. Protein sequence: CASSIKGAQGTEAFF.

The chain couples TRBV9 to TRBJ2-4; 10 nucleotides line up with TRBD1. The DNA end is more similar to TRBJ2-5, so the J call may be wrong. The CDR3 spans 15 residues. Per the germline V gene, CDR1 is SGDLS and CDR2 is YYNGEE. Written as DNA, the CDR3 is TGTGCCAGCAGCGACCGGGACAGGGGAGGGGAGACCCAGTACTTC. Protein product: CASSDRDRGGETQYF.

In this sample, this clonotype turned up a few times. This chain joins TRBV7-2 and TRBJ2-5, with a possible D match to TRBD1 (5 bases). CDR1 is SGHTA and CDR2 is FQGNSA in the germline V gene. The CDR3 loop spans 13 amino acids. Trimming removed 6 bases at V and 4 bases at J, with 12 bases between. The DNA for the CDR3 is TGTGCCAGCAGTTTACAGGTCAGAGAGACCCAGTACTTC. Its translation is CASSLQVRETQYF.

The chain has TRBV6-5 and TRBJ2-7; D call uncertain. The germline V gene has CDR1 MNHEY and CDR2 SVGAGI. This CDR3 contains 15 residues. Trimming removed 0 bases from V and 3 bases from J, with 12 bases in between. The DNA for the CDR3 is TGTGCCAGCAGTTACTCGATACCGGGCGGCTACGAGCAGTACTTC. It yields the protein CASSYSIPGGYEQYF.

This rearrangement joins TRBV28 to TRBJ1-1; the D is unclear. The CDR3 has 12 amino acids. The V end lost 11 bases, the J end lost 1 base, and 11 bases lay between the germline ends. Germline-derived CDR1 and CDR2 are MDHEN and SYDVKM. The CDR3 sequence: CAEGRTNTEAFF. The CDR3 nucleotides are TGTGCCGAAGGGAGGACGAACACTGAAGCTTTCTTT.

This clonotype has ten or more counts. The chain combines TRBV27 with TRBJ2-7; D is unclear. There are 13 residues in the CDR3. The germline CDR1 and CDR2 sequences are MNHEY and SMNVEV (reference sequence). V dropped 5 bases and J dropped 4 bases, with 12 bases sitting between them. The DNA of the CDR3 is TGTGCCAGCAGTGAAGAGATTAATTACGAGCAGTACTTC. Encoded protein: CASSEEINYEQYF.

This chain connects TRBV6-2 or TRBV6-3 to TRBJ2-7; TRBD1 matches 11 bases. In germline, CDR1 is MNHEY, CDR2 SVGEGT. The CDR3 sequence is 18 residues long. V was clipped by 2 bases and J by 3 bases; unmatched bases: 12. The CDR3 region has the DNA TGTGCCAGCAGTTACCCTCCTCCTTGGGACAGGGGGTTCTACGAGCAGTACTTC. This sequence encodes CASSYPPPWDRGFYEQYF.